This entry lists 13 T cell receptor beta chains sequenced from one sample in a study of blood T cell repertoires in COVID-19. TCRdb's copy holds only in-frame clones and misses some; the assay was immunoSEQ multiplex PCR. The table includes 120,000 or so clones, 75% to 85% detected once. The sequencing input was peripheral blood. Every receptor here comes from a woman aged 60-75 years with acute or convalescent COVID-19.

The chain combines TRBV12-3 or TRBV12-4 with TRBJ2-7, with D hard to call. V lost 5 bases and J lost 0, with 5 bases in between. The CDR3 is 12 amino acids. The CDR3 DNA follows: TGTGCCAGCAGTGCTAGCTCCTACGAGCAGTACTTC. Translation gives CASSASSYEQYF.

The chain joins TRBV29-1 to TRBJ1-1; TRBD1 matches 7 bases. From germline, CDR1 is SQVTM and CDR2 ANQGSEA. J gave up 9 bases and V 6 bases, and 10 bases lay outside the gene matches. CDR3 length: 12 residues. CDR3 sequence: CSVAGQTGQAFF. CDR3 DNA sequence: TGCAGCGTCGCGGGACAGACAGGTCAAGCTTTCTTT.

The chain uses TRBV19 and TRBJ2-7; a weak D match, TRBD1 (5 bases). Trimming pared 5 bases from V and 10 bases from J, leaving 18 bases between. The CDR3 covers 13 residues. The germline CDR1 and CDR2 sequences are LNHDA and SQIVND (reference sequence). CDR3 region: CASSFLQASPQYF. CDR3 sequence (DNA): TGTGCCAGTAGTTTCCTACAGGCCTCACCCCAGTACTTC.

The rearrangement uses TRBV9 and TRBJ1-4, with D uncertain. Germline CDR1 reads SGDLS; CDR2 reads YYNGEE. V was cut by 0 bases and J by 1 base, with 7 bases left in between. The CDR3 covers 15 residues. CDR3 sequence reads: CASSVDAGTNEKLFF. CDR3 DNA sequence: TGTGCCAGCAGCGTAGACGCGGGAACTAATGAAAAACTGTTTTTT.

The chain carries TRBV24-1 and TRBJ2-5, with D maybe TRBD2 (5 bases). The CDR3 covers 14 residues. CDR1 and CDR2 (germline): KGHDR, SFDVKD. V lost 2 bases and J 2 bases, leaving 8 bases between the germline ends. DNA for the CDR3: TGTGCCACCAGTGATTGGAGGAGGCAAGAGACCCAGTACTTC. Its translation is CATSDWRRQETQYF.

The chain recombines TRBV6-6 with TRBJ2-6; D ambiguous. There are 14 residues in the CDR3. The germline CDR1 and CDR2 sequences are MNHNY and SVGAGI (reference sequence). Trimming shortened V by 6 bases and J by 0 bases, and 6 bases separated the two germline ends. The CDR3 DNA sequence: TGTGCCAGCAGCGGGTTCTCTGGGGCCAACGTCCTGACTTTC. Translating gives CASSGFSGANVLTF.

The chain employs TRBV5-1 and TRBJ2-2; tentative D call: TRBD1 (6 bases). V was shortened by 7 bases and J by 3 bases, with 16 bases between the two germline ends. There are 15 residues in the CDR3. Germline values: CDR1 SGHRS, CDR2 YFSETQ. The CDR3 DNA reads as TGCGCCAGCTCCCTGCGAGCAGGGGACACCGGGGAGCTGTTTTTT. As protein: CASSLRAGDTGELFF.

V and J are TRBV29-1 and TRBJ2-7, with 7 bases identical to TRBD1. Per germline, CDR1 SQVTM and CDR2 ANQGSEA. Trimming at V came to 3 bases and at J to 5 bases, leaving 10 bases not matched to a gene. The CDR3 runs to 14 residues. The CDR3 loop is CSVDLQGVGNEQYF. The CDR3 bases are TGCAGCGTTGATCTGCAGGGGGTTGGAAACGAGCAGTACTTC.

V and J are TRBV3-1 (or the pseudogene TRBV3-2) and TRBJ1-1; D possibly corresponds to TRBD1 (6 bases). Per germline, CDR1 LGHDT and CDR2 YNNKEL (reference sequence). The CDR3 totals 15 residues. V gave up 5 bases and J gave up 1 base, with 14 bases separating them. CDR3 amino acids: CASSNAGGANTEAFF. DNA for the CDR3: TGTGCCAGCAGCAACGCGGGGGGCGCGAACACTGAAGCTTTCTTT.

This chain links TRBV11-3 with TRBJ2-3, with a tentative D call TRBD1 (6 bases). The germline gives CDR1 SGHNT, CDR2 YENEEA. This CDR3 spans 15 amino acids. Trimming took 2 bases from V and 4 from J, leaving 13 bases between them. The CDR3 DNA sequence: TGTGCCAGCAGCTTAAATATACAGGGCTCAGATACGCAGTATTTT. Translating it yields CASSLNIQGSDTQYF.

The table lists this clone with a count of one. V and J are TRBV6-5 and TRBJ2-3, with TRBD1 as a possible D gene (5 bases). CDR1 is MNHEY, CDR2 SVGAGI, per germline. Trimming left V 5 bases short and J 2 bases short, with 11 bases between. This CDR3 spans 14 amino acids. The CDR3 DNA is TGTGCCAGCAGTCCCCCGACAGTCACAGATACGCAGTATTTT. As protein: CASSPPTVTDTQYF.

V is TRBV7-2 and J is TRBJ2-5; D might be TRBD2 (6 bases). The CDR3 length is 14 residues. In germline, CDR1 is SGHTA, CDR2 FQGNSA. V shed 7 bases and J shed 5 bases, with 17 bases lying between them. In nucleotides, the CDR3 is TGTGCCAGCACCAAGGGCGGGGAGTTTGAGACCCAGTACTTC. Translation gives CASTKGGEFETQYF.

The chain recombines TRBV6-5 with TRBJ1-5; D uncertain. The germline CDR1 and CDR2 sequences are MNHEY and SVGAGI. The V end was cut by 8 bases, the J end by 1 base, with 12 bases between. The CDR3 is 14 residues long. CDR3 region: CASRRATSNQPQHF. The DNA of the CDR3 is TGTGCCAGCCGGCGGGCGACGAGCAATCAGCCCCAGCATTTT.